Shown below are 28 T cell receptor beta chains from a single sample sequenced in a study of identical twins (dated by TCRdb to about 2016). Libraries were constructed by 5' RACE. This sample was sequenced with an Illumina HiSeq 2000. TCRdb reprocessed the public reads (quality trimming at Q25 with fastp, clone calling with MiXCR) and kept in-frame beta chains. Duplicate CDR3 protein sequences are folded into a single record with the most common DNA and genes. The sample contains approximately 210,000 distinct CDR3 sequences, roughly 15% of them found a single time. Around two fifths of the sample comes from the top ten. This sample also appeared in a second study, on T cells expressing NK-cell markers.

The sample comprised CD8+ T cells sorted from blood. These receptors were taken from a woman younger than 30 in good health.

This chain links TRBV20-1 with TRBJ2-5; weak D call: TRBD2 (5 bases). The CDR3 spans 15 residues. Trimming took off 0 bases at V and 3 bases at J, with 14 bases between the two ends. Per germline, CDR1 DFQATT and CDR2 SNEGSKA (reference sequence). The CDR3 sequence is CSARDQRRAEETQYF. The CDR3 bases are TGCAGTGCTAGAGATCAGCGGCGGGCCGAAGAGACCCAGTACTTC.

The DNA for the CDR3 is TGCGCCAGCAGCTTGGCCGGGGCCCCTCGGGCGAATGAGCAGTTCTTC. It is translated as CASSLAGAPRANEQFF. The chain is built from TRBV5-1 and TRBJ2-1, with D possibly called TRBD1 or TRBD2 (5 bases each). The V gene lost 0 bases and the J gene lost 7 bases, with 17 bases spanning the gap. This CDR3 spans 16 amino acids. The germline gives CDR1 SGHRS, CDR2 YFSETQ.

This clonotype was seen ten or more times. The chain couples TRBV29-1 to TRBJ2-7; TRBD1 matches 9 bases. V lost 5 bases, J lost 7 bases, and 15 bases stayed unmatched. CDR3 length: 15 amino acids. The germline V gene encodes CDR1 SQVTM and CDR2 ANQGSEA. The CDR3: CSVPKGTGSLLEQYF. In DNA form, the CDR3 reads TGCAGCGTTCCCAAGGGGACAGGGTCCCTGTTGGAGCAGTACTTC.

This clonotype appeared a few times. CDR3 protein: CASSWWTGGFNEQFF. The CDR3 region has the DNA TGTGCCAGCAGCTGGTGGACAGGGGGCTTTAATGAGCAGTTCTTC. J is TRBJ2-1 and V is TRBV11-3; TRBD1 matches 11 bases. CDR1 is SGHNT, CDR2 YENEEA, per germline. V lost 4 bases to trimming and J lost 7 bases; unmatched junction nucleotides: 6. The length of the CDR3 is 15 residues.

The chain is built from TRBV7-8 and TRBJ2-3; TRBD2 aligns across 10 bases. The V gene end was trimmed by 0 bases and the J gene end by 2 bases; junction bases not matched to a gene: 5. This CDR3 region has 17 residues. Per the germline V gene, CDR1 is SGHVS and CDR2 is FQNEAQ. DNA of the CDR3: TGTGCCAGCAGCTTAGCTTTACTAGCGGGAACCACAGATACGCAGTATTTT. Translating gives CASSLALLAGTTDTQYF.

There are a few counts of this clonotype. Mismatch with germline at one junction end may stem from a read error. The chain has TRBV7-7 and TRBJ1-4, with D unresolved. Germline values: CDR1 SSHAT, CDR2 FNYEAQ (reference sequence). This CDR3 comprises 13 residues. The chain's CDR3 is CASSLALNEKLFF. The CDR3 DNA reads as TGTGCTAGCAGCCTGGCCCTTAATGAAAAACTGTTTTTT. The full variable domain, rest sourced from reference TRBV7-7 and TRBJ1-4, is GAGVSQSPRYKVTKRGQDVTLRCDPISSHATLYWYQQALGQGPEFLTYFNYEAQPDKSGLPSDRFSAERPEGSISTLTIQRTEQRDSAMYRCASSLALNEKLFFGSGTQLSVL.

This clonotype has only a few counts. The chain joins TRBV5-1 to TRBJ2-2; D uncertain. Trimming removed 1 base at V and 2 bases at J, with 12 bases between. CDR1 SGHRS and CDR2 YFSETQ come from the germline V gene. The CDR3 has 16 residues. CDR3 in DNA: TGCGCCAGCAGCTTGTGGGTCAGGCCTAACACCGGGGAGCTGTTTTTT. Its protein product is CASSLWVRPNTGELFF. The full variable domain, completed using reference TRBV5-1 and TRBJ2-2, is KAGVTQTPRYLIKTRGQQVTLSCSPISGHRSVSWYQQTPGQGLQFLFEYFSETQRNKGNFPGRFSGRQFSNSRSEMNVSTLELGDSALYLCASSLWVRPNTGELFFGEGSRLTVL.

This clonotype was seen more than once but under ten times. The chain has TRBV12-3 or TRBV12-4 and TRBJ2-1, with TRBD2 identical over 9 bases. CDR3 size: 15 residues. With V trimmed by 8 bases and J by 9 bases, 14 bases remained unmatched. CDR3 amino acids: CASQLAGGLYGEQFF. As DNA, the CDR3 is TGTGCCAGCCAGCTGGCGGGGGGGCTGTATGGTGAGCAGTTCTTC.

The V gene is TRBV4-1, the J gene TRBJ1-6; D might be TRBD1 (5 bases). Looked up from germline, CDR1 is MGHRA and CDR2 is YSYEKL. V lost 2 bases, J lost 8 bases, and 13 bases lay in between. The CDR3 runs to 15 residues. The CDR3 region has the DNA TGCGCCAGCAGCCAACTACAGGCGGAGGATTCACCCCTCCACTTT. Its translation: CASSQLQAEDSPLHF.

The rearrangement joins TRBV6-1 to TRBJ2-7; D is ambiguous. Germline lookup yields CDR1 MNHNS and CDR2 SASEGT. Trimming cost V 5 bases and J 5 bases, with 13 bases left between them. This CDR3 is 13 amino acids long. CDR3 sequence reads: CASSTHMRNEQYF. The DNA of the CDR3 is TGTGCCAGCAGTACCCATATGAGGAACGAGCAGTACTTC.

This clonotype was detected only a few times. The chain employs TRBV7-9 and TRBJ2-4; 10 nucleotides align to TRBD2. V shed 4 bases and J 4 bases; nucleotides not matched to a gene: 7. CDR3 length: 16 residues. Germline V CDR1 and CDR2: SEHNR, FQNEAQ (reference sequence). CDR3 DNA sequence: TGTGCCAGCAGCTCTGGTAGCGGGAGGACAAAAAACATTCAGTACTTC. This encodes CASSSGSGRTKNIQYF.

The rearrangement links TRBV2 to TRBJ1-2; perhaps TRBD1 as D (5 bases). V was shortened by 3 bases and J by 7 bases, with 12 bases between the two germline ends. The CDR3 sequence is 13 residues long. Germline-derived CDR1 and CDR2 are SNHLY and FYNNEI. The CDR3 loop reads CASSERGQLGYTF. The CDR3 DNA follows: TGTGCCAGCAGTGAGAGGGGCCAGCTTGGCTACACCTTC.

The CDR3 loop reads CASSYLGGGAEAFF. In DNA form, the CDR3 reads TGTGCCAGCAGTTACCTCGGGGGAGGTGCTGAAGCTTTCTTT. The genes are TRBV6-5 and TRBJ1-1; TRBD1 might be the D (5 bases). V lost 2 bases, J lost 6 bases, and 13 bases lay in between. CDR1 is MNHEY, CDR2 SVGAGI, per germline. The CDR3 length is 14 residues.

The chain is built from TRBV9 and TRBJ2-3; 11 bases line up with TRBD2. The CDR3 runs to 16 residues. The germline CDR1 and CDR2 sequences are SGDLS and YYNGEE. After removal of 2 bases from V and 4 bases from J, the junction contained 6 bases not matched to a gene. The CDR3: CASSVHSGGASDTQYF. The CDR3 region has the DNA TGTGCCAGCAGCGTCCATAGCGGGGGGGCGTCAGATACGCAGTATTTT.

The V call is TRBV7-9, the J call TRBJ2-7, with D possibly matching TRBD1 (7 bases). This CDR3 region has 16 residues. Trimming stripped 3 bases from V and 0 bases from J, with 15 bases between. Per the germline V gene, CDR1 is SEHNR and CDR2 is FQNEAQ (reference sequence). CDR3 DNA sequence: TGTGCCAGCAGCTTCGGGTCAGGGGGGAGCTCCTACGAGCAGTACTTC. It is translated as CASSFGSGGSSYEQYF.

The table lists this clonotype with a few counts. The chain has TRBV20-1 and TRBJ2-1, with a weak D call TRBD2 (6 bases). The V gene lost 6 bases and the J gene lost 8 bases, with 20 bases spanning the gap. The CDR3 loop spans 14 amino acids. Germline lookup yields CDR1 DFQATT and CDR2 SNEGSKA (reference sequence). The CDR3: CSARNPPSVDEQFF. CDR3 DNA: TGCAGTGCAAGGAACCCACCTAGCGTAGATGAGCAGTTCTTC.

J is TRBJ2-3 and V is TRBV6-5; tentative D call: TRBD2 (5 bases). The CDR3 contains 16 residues. With 0 bases removed from V and 4 bases from J, the gap between germline ends came to 14 bases. CDR1 MNHEY and CDR2 SVGAGI come from the germline V gene. CDR3 residues: CASSYSGEVSPDTQYF. Written as DNA, the CDR3 is TGTGCCAGCAGTTACTCGGGAGAAGTGAGCCCAGATACGCAGTATTTT.

This clonotype was observed a few times. The chain is built from TRBV6-1 and TRBJ2-7; no definite D call. Trimming pared 3 bases from V and 4 bases from J, leaving 13 bases between. Looked up from germline, CDR1 is MNHNS and CDR2 is SASEGT. CDR3 length equals 14 residues. CDR3 loop: CASSDFTLSYEQYF. CDR3 DNA sequence: TGTGCCAGCAGTGACTTTACATTGTCGTACGAGCAGTACTTC.

The chain recombines TRBV27 with TRBJ2-7, with D hard to call. This CDR3 contains 13 residues. Trimming stripped 5 bases from V and 6 bases from J, with 14 bases between. Germline loops: CDR1 MNHEY, CDR2 SMNVEV (reference sequence). The CDR3 reads CASSPPASGEQYF. The CDR3 bases are TGTGCCAGCAGTCCTCCCGCCTCGGGCGAGCAGTACTTC.

V is TRBV6-1 and J is TRBJ2-1; 12 bases line up with TRBD2. The CDR3 is 15 residues long. Germline CDR1 and CDR2: MNHNS and SASEGT. The ends lost 6 bases at V and 9 bases at J; junction bases unmatched: 9. CDR3 loop: CASSPLAGGPGEQFF. In nucleotides, the CDR3 is TGTGCCAGCAGCCCTCTAGCGGGGGGGCCTGGTGAGCAGTTCTTC.

A few counts support this clonotype. V gene TRBV11-2 combines with J gene TRBJ2-1; 14 bases are shared with TRBD2. The CDR3 is made up of 18 amino acids. Germline assignment: CDR1 SGHAT and CDR2 FQNNGV. Germline trimming cut 1 base from V and 9 bases from J; bases unmatched to any gene: 11. CDR3 region: CASSLVGTSGRFWSEQFF. CDR3 bases: TGTGCCAGCAGCTTAGTAGGGACTAGCGGGAGATTTTGGTCTGAGCAGTTCTTC.

The chain recombines TRBV19 with TRBJ2-7; 8 bases are shared with TRBD1. CDR1 and CDR2 (germline): LNHDA, SQIVND (reference sequence). CDR3 length: 15 amino acids. V lost 6 bases to trimming and J lost 6 bases; unmatched junction nucleotides: 13. In nucleotides, the CDR3 is TGTGCCAGTAGCTCGCCGCAGGGGGCGACCGGCGAGCAGTACTTC. This gives the protein CASSSPQGATGEQYF. Drawing the rest from reference TRBV19 and TRBJ2-7, the complete variable domain is DGGITQSPKYLFRKEGQNVTLSCEQNLNHDAMYWYRQDPGQGLRLIYYSQIVNDFQKGDIAEGYSVSREKKESFPLTVTSAQKNPTAFYLCASSSPQGATGEQYFGPGTRLTVT.

This clonotype was observed a handful of times. The V gene is TRBV6-2 or TRBV6-3, the J gene TRBJ1-1; D possibly corresponds to TRBD1 (6 bases). Trimming took 5 bases from V and 4 from J, leaving 14 bases between them. In germline, CDR1 is MNHEY, CDR2 SVGEGT. The CDR3 contains 14 residues. CDR3 in amino acids: CASSPPGHRTEAFF. In nucleotides, the CDR3 is TGTGCCAGCAGTCCTCCGGGACACCGCACTGAAGCTTTCTTT.

The J gene is TRBJ1-1, the V gene TRBV20-1; D gene unclear. Germline CDR1 is DFQATT and CDR2 is SNEGSKA (reference sequence). The ends were cut back, 3 bases at V and 8 bases at J, with 4 bases in the middle. The length of the CDR3 is 9 residues. In DNA, the CDR3 is TGCAGTGCTAGTGCAGAAGCTTTCTTT. Translating it yields CSASAEAFF.

This clonotype was seen repeatedly, ten times or more. The gene calls are TRBV5-1 and TRBJ2-7; D remains unclear. The CDR3 length is 13 residues. Germline-derived CDR1 and CDR2 are SGHRS and YFSETQ. V lost 2 bases and J 1 base, leaving 7 bases between the germline ends. The CDR3 loop reads CASSFAGSYEQYF. CDR3 sequence (DNA): TGCGCCAGCAGCTTCGCCGGGTCCTACGAGCAGTACTTC.

The V call is TRBV7-9, the J call TRBJ2-1; TRBD2 might be the D (5 bases). With 5 bases removed from V and 16 bases from J, the gap between germline ends came to 18 bases. This CDR3 is 12 amino acids long. The germline V gene has CDR1 SEHNR and CDR2 FQNEAQ (reference sequence). CDR3: CASSPGLGHNFF. In nucleotides, the CDR3 is TGTGCCAGCAGCCCCGGACTGGGCCATAATTTCTTC.

This clonotype was seen only a few times. The J gene is TRBJ2-2, the V gene TRBV29-1; the match to TRBD1 covers 9 bases. This CDR3 has 14 residues. V lost 3 bases, J lost 2 bases, and 1 base stayed unmatched. CDR1 is SQVTM, CDR2 ANQGSEA, per germline. The DNA of the CDR3 is TGCAGCGTTGAGACAGGGGGTAACACCGGGGAGCTGTTTTTT. This translates into CSVETGGNTGELFF.

This chain connects TRBV19 to TRBJ1-1, with 7 bases matching TRBD1. V gave up 6 bases and J gave up 1 base; unmatched junction bases: 8. CDR3 length: 15 residues. CDR1 and CDR2 (germline): LNHDA, SQIVND (reference sequence). In nucleotides, the CDR3 is TGTGCCAGTAGCTCTTTTGAGGGGGCGAACACTGAAGCTTTCTTT. Its translation is CASSSFEGANTEAFF.